This T cell receptor (beta chain) was sequenced during a study of OX40 agonist ivuxolimab in advanced cancers. About the investigation overall: Ivuxolimab was a fully human IgG2 agonistic monoclonal antibody targeting the costimulatory receptor OX40 (CD134). Intravenous ivuxolimab was administered to patients every 2 weeks at six dose levels: 0.01, 0.1, 0.3, 1.5, 3 and 10 mg/kg. Of the approximately 53 patients in dose escalation, 19 had hepatocellular carcinoma, some 15 had melanoma, 9 had renal cell carcinoma and 9 had head and neck cancer. The dose-escalation cohort was roughly 80% male with a mean age of 60 years, ranging from 23 to 79. Prior anti-PD-1, anti-PD-L1 or anti-CTLA-4 therapy was permitted, and checkpoint inhibitors had been received by less than 45% of dose-escalation patients. Partial responses occurred in three dose-escalation patients: two with cutaneous melanoma and one with hepatocellular carcinoma. Peripheral TCRbeta sequencing aimed to test whether ivuxolimab altered TCR sequence diversity and caused clonal T-cell expansion. The monotherapy dose-escalation portion (N = 52 patients) of the phase I ivuxolimab trial is reported in the paper. Study-wide findings and limitations: At doses of 0.1 to 3.0 mg/kg, clonal expansion of both CD4+ and CD8+ T cells in blood was seen between baseline and week 6. The antigen specificity of the clonally expanded peripheral T cells was not determined. After ivuxolimab, more expanded clones were found on average in CD8+ T cells than in CD4+ T cells. Low levels of normalized T-cell clonal expansion were also seen in some patients who did not respond. Partial responders in the 0.1-3.0 mg/kg groups had among the lowest normalized peripheral clonal expansion, especially among CD8+ T cells.

Worth noting for this clone: Its antigen remains undetermined. Base qualities were left out, and no much larger clone turns up one base away.

To sequence the TCRbeta CDR3 region, genomic DNA was isolated from the sorted cells. The immunoSEQ Assay was used for sequencing of TCRbeta CDR3 regions. As stored in TCRdb, this immuneACCESS dataset retains in-frame rearrangements with V and J assigned. A fraction of the clones does not appear; measured against another copy, unresolved V genes explain less than half of the discrepancy, and the remainder lacks a known reason. This sample lists approximately 110,000 clones; under 95% were detected once. Roughly 0.8% of the sample belongs to the ten largest clones. The trial excluded patients who had a history of autoimmune disease or were on systemic immunosuppression. Peripheral blood for TCR sequencing was collected from all dose cohorts at baseline, on cycle 4 day 1, and on cycle 7 day 1. The samples were drawn from a first-in-human, open-label, multicenter phase I dose-escalation trial of ivuxolimab. Adults with locally advanced or metastatic melanoma, renal cell, hepatocellular, or head and neck squamous cell carcinoma were enrolled in the trial. Before TCR sequencing, CD4+ and CD8+ T cells were separately sorted from peripheral blood.

The germline V gene gives CDR1 as MGHDK and CDR2 as SYGVNS. CDR3 length: 17 amino acids, cysteine to phenylalanine. Of all the DNA, just the CDR3 is kept, 51 bases in frame from base 1. V trim: 5 bases; J trim: 1 base; unmatched bases: 9. The sequence came from an adult with an advanced solid tumor such as melanoma, head and neck, liver or kidney cancer. The sequence is built from TRBV25-1 and TRBJ2-1, with TRBD2 matching 9 junction bases. The material was CD4+ or CD8+ T cells sorted from blood, obtained in a trial of the OX40 agonist ivuxolimab. The CDR3 protein: CASSHRGGRASYNEQFF. DNA sequence: TGTGCCAGCAGTCATCGGGGCGGGAGGGCGTCCTACAATGAGCAGTTCTTC.